What follows are 16 T cell receptor beta chains derived from one specimen sequenced in a study of blood T cells in healthy people across ages. The authors ran a second PCR of roughly 7 to 11 cycles using a sample-barcoded 5' primer and a J-beta primer mix. TCRdb re-called the 5' RACE reads with MiXCR, one entry per CDR3 protein. The table records fewer than 1,200,000 distinct CDR3 sequences, almost 25% of them present only once. The same sample was also studied in work on T cells of mothers and their children.

The sequencing input was blood. The receptors here all came from a girl aged 2-15 years in good health.

This clonotype has only a few counts. J is TRBJ1-1 and V is TRBV6-5; 7 bases match TRBD1. Germline V gene data show CDR1 as MNHEY and CDR2 as SVGAGI. The CDR3 loop spans 13 amino acids. Germline trimming cut 6 bases from V and 6 bases from J; bases unmatched to any gene: 7. Written as DNA, the CDR3 is TGTGCCAGCAGAGCACAGGGGATGCCTGAAGCTTTCTTT. Amino acid sequence: CASRAQGMPEAFF.

J is TRBJ1-2 and V is TRBV12-3 or TRBV12-4; D is unresolved. There are 13 residues in the CDR3. V lost 8 bases to trimming and J lost 8 bases, with 18 bases between them. The DNA of the CDR3 is TGTGCCAGCCGACCCCCAGGAGCAAGCGGCTACACCTTC. Its translation is CASRPPGASGYTF.

V usage is TRBV6-1 and J usage is TRBJ1-1; D call uncertain. This CDR3 is built from 13 residues. V dropped 6 bases and J dropped 0 bases, with 8 bases sitting between them. The germline V gene encodes CDR1 MNHNS and CDR2 SASEGT. This CDR3 is CASRPNMNTEAFF. The CDR3 nucleotides are TGTGCCAGCAGACCGAATATGAACACTGAAGCTTTCTTT.

The V call is TRBV9, the J call TRBJ1-2, with TRBD1 as a possible D gene (6 bases). Germline values: CDR1 SGDLS, CDR2 YYNGEE. The CDR3 length is 13 residues. Trimming stripped 1 base from V and 8 bases from J, with 12 bases between. The CDR3 loop reads CASSVLLGGGYTF. For the CDR3, the DNA is TGTGCCAGCAGCGTACTGTTGGGGGGCGGCTACACCTTC.

This clonotype was counted ten times or more. The chain joins TRBV7-2 to TRBJ2-5; the D is unclear. The CDR3 consists of 12 residues. V lost 5 bases and J 1 base, leaving 5 bases between the germline ends. Germline V gives CDR1 SGHTA, CDR2 FQGNSA. The CDR3 is CASSVGQETQYF. CDR3 DNA sequence: TGTGCCAGCAGCGTCGGCCAAGAGACCCAGTACTTC.

This clonotype was counted between two and nine times. This chain joins TRBV20-1 and TRBJ1-1; 9 nucleotides line up with TRBD1. The V gene end was trimmed by 3 bases and the J gene end by 5 bases; junction bases not matched to a gene: 10. Germline CDR1 is DFQATT and CDR2 is SNEGSKA (reference sequence). The CDR3 sequence is 15 residues long. CDR3 DNA: TGCAGTGCTAGGTCTCCCGGACAGGGGTATACTGAAGCTTTCTTT. Protein sequence: CSARSPGQGYTEAFF.

The table lists this clonotype with a few counts. The CDR3 region has the DNA TGTGCCAGCAGCCGGCAAGCTGGGGCCAACGTCCTGACTTTC. Translating it yields CASSRQAGANVLTF. The chain has TRBV13 and TRBJ2-6; D gene uncertain. Germline CDR1 PRHDT, CDR2 FYEKMQ (reference sequence). The CDR3 extends over 14 amino acids. V was shortened by 5 bases and J by 2 bases, with 7 bases between the two germline ends.

J is TRBJ2-1 and V is TRBV28, with 8 positions matching TRBD2. The CDR3 is 16 amino acids. V shed 0 bases, J shed 5 bases, and the junction held 6 bases outside the gene matches. Germline loops: CDR1 MDHEN, CDR2 SYDVKM. CDR3 sequence: CASSLWGAGADNEQFF. Written as DNA, the CDR3 is TGTGCCAGCAGTTTATGGGGAGCGGGAGCGGACAATGAGCAGTTCTTC. The variable domain in full, completed from reference TRBV28 and TRBJ2-1, reads DVKVTQSSRYLVKRTGEKVFLECVQDMDHENMFWYRQDPGLGLRLIYFSYDVKMKEKGDIPEGYSVSREKKERFSLILESASTNQTSMYLCASSLWGAGADNEQFFGPGTRLTVL.

This clonotype turned up a few times. The chain carries TRBV28 and TRBJ1-4; D is undetermined. This CDR3 has 15 amino acids. V shed 3 bases and J shed 7 bases, with 15 bases lying between them. CDR1 is MDHEN and CDR2 is SYDVKM in the germline V gene. The CDR3 nucleotides read TGTGCCAGCAGTTTTGGTTCGGGAGTCGGTGAAAAACTGTTTTTT. Translated: CASSFGSGVGEKLFF.

This clonotype was seen only a few times. The CDR3 DNA is TGCAGCGTTGAGAAGGAGGAGGACTACGAGCAGTACTTC. Protein sequence: CSVEKEEDYEQYF. The chain couples TRBV29-1 to TRBJ2-7; tentative D call: TRBD2 (5 bases). Trimming took off 3 bases at V and 3 bases at J, with 12 bases between the two ends. The CDR3 length is 13 residues. Germline V CDR1 and CDR2: SQVTM, ANQGSEA.

This clonotype was seen a handful of times. CDR3 amino acids: CASSQGPSDIYGYTF. CDR3 in DNA: TGCGCCAGCAGCCAAGGACCAAGCGACATCTATGGCTACACCTTC. This chain joins TRBV4-1 and TRBJ1-2; D is unclear. Trimming cost V 1 base and J 4 bases, with 13 bases left between them. This CDR3 spans 15 amino acids. Germline V gene sequence: CDR1 MGHRA, CDR2 YSYEKL.

This clonotype was seen a handful of times. The chain employs TRBV7-9 and TRBJ2-1, with D perhaps being TRBD1 or TRBD2 (5 bases each). There are 15 residues in the CDR3. CDR1 is SEHNR, CDR2 FQNEAQ, per germline (reference sequence). The V gene lost 5 bases and the J gene lost 8 bases, with 19 bases spanning the gap. The CDR3, as DNA: TGTGCCAGCAGCCTCCGGGACGATGGTATCGATGAGCAGTTCTTC. Translating it yields CASSLRDDGIDEQFF.

The rearrangement uses TRBV7-2 and TRBJ2-7; possible D gene TRBD1, 6 bases. V was pared by 5 bases and J by 4 bases, with 15 bases between. The CDR3 has 14 residues. The germline CDR1 and CDR2 sequences are SGHTA and FQGNSA. This CDR3 reads CASSETGKSYEQYF. CDR3 bases: TGTGCCAGCAGCGAAACAGGGAAATCATACGAGCAGTACTTC.

This chain links TRBV11-2 with TRBJ1-1, with TRBD1 as a possible D gene (6 bases). Germline values: CDR1 SGHAT, CDR2 FQNNGV. The CDR3 is 12 amino acids. Trimming took 8 bases from V and 11 from J, leaving 18 bases between them. Here the CDR3 DNA reads TGTGCCAGCGGGCCCAGGGGATTTGGGGCTTTCTTT. Amino acid sequence: CASGPRGFGAFF.

CDR3 coding DNA: TGTGCCAGCAGTTTAAAGGGGGCAGATACGCAGTATTTT. As protein: CASSLKGADTQYF. The chain carries TRBV12-3 or TRBV12-4 and TRBJ2-3; possible D gene TRBD1, 6 bases. The CDR3 runs to 13 residues. Trimming cost V 2 bases and J 4 bases, with 7 bases left between them.

This sequence joins TRBV4-1 and TRBJ2-5; D call uncertain. The J call may be mistaken, given a closer DNA end match to TRBJ2-7. Germline CDR1 MGHRA, CDR2 YSYEKL. CDR3 size: 16 residues. CDR3 in amino acids: CASSQVGKGSSYEQYF. The CDR3 DNA is TGCGCCAGCAGCCAAGTGGGGAAGGGAAGCTCCTACGAGCAGTACTTC.